What follows are 4 T cell receptor beta chains derived from one specimen sequenced in a study of blood T cell repertoires in COVID-19. The protocol was immunoSEQ multiplex PCR, while the TCRdb copy is restricted to in-frame clones and leaves out a portion. The sample records roughly 60,000 clones, around 83% being singletons. Sequencing was performed on peripheral blood. These TCRs come from a man aged 50 or older with COVID-19, enrolled during active disease.

This clone was counted once. This rearrangement joins TRBV7-8 to TRBJ2-3; the D gene is possibly TRBD2 (6 bases). CDR1 is SGHVS and CDR2 is FQNEAQ in the germline V gene. V lost 5 bases and J 2 bases, leaving 11 bases between the germline ends. The CDR3 length is 14 residues. The CDR3, as DNA: TGTGCCAGCAGCCTGGGGGACTTCACAGATACGCAGTATTTT. Its translation: CASSLGDFTDTQYF.

The chain is built from TRBV6-5 and TRBJ2-5, with 8 nucleotides matching TRBD2. J gave up 5 bases and V 6 bases, and 5 bases lay outside the gene matches. This CDR3 has 13 residues. Germline values: CDR1 MNHEY, CDR2 SVGAGI. The CDR3 nucleotides are TGTGCCAGCAGATTCGGGGGGGTGGAGACCCAGTACTTC. Translated, it gives CASRFGGVETQYF.

The V and J genes are TRBV11-2 and TRBJ2-5, with D perhaps matching TRBD2 (5 bases). This CDR3 has 14 residues. Germline CDR1 reads SGHAT; CDR2 reads FQNNGV. The germline V and J ends were trimmed by 5 bases and 2 bases, with 12 bases remaining between them. CDR3 in DNA: TGTGCCAGCAGCCCAGGACTTGTACAAGAGACCCAGTACTTC. Amino acid sequence: CASSPGLVQETQYF.

Remarks on this clone: One junction end disagrees with the germline gene, perhaps due to a read error. The rearrangement links TRBV15 to TRBJ1-6; D remains unclear. The CDR3 is 13 amino acids. Germline values: CDR1 LNHNV, CDR2 YYDKDF (reference sequence). CDR3 bases: TGTGCCACGACTACTGGTGGCCATTCGCCCCTCCACTTT. Translating gives CATTTGGHSPLHF.